This record concerns one T cell receptor beta chain sequence. Its cognate antigen is unknown. The length of the CDR3 is 16 residues. Trimming took 0 bases from V and 4 from J; bases not matched to a gene: 4. CDR1 is PRHDT and CDR2 is FYEKMQ in the germline V gene (reference sequence). These data are taken from a study of PD-1 blockade in classical Hodgkin lymphoma. Study-level findings and limits: Why repertoires differed is undefined; disease activity or prior therapy possibly contributed.

Every patient relapsed after autologous stem cell transplantation, and brentuximab vedotin exposure varied. The CD8+ T cells came from thawed PBMCs through magnetic negative selection. Profiling relied on immunoSEQ multiplex PCR, and the TCRdb table lists in-frame clones only, not all of them. Altogether 12,000 or so clones are present, roughly 84% being singletons, with the ten largest covering 30% to 40%. The rearrangement links TRBV13 to TRBJ2-1, with 9 bases that match TRBD2. Sequencing was performed on CD8+ T cells from blood, taken at baseline. This sequence originates from a human donor with classical Hodgkin lymphoma. Written as DNA, the CDR3 is TGTGCCAGCAGCTTAGGGGTGACTAGCGGATACAATGAGCAGTTCTTC. Residues: CASSLGVTSGYNEQFF.